This TCR beta chain emerged from a study of T cell repertoires in cytomegalovirus infection. Study-level background: From public TCR beta signatures came an indication of both CMV infection and matching HLA type.

V lost 5 bases and J lost 13; bases outside the gene matches: 10. The CDR3 has 13 residues. The germline V gene encodes CDR1 SEHNR and CDR2 FQNEAQ (reference sequence). TCRdb used MiXCR to reprocess the reads, holding one entry per CDR3 protein. There are around 440,000 distinct CDR3 sequences in the sample; about 11% occur only once, and roughly 10% lies in the top ten. This clonotype was seen at least ten times. J is TRBJ2-1 and V is TRBV7-9, with 8 bases fitting TRBD2. Sequenced input: PBMCs. This receptor was taken from a human donor in good health (CMV status not recorded). Some clones in this sample may be carry-over from other donors' samples. The CDR3 DNA sequence: TGTGCCAGCAGCCCTACTAGCGGCCCACTCCAGTTCTTC. Translating gives CASSPTSGPLQFF.